The entry below describes one T cell receptor beta chain. The entry originates in a study of cytomegalovirus exposure and HLA in healthy donors. A multiplex PCR was run with 60 Vbeta primers and 13 Jbeta primers. Profiled with immunoSEQ multiplex PCR; TCRdb holds only in-frame clones, not every one. The sample holds about 150,000 clones, roughly 77% seen once. What was sequenced was PBMCs. The TCR originated in a human donor in good health.

The CDR3 DNA sequence: TGCGCCAGCAGCACCGGGACAGTTGGTGAAGCTTTCTTT. Amino acid sequence: CASSTGTVGEAFF. This chain links TRBV5-1 with TRBJ1-1; 7 bases align to TRBD1. Germline CDR1 and CDR2: SGHRS and YFSETQ. This CDR3 has 13 amino acids. The junction had 7 bases not matched to a gene; V was cut back by 4 bases and J by 7 bases.